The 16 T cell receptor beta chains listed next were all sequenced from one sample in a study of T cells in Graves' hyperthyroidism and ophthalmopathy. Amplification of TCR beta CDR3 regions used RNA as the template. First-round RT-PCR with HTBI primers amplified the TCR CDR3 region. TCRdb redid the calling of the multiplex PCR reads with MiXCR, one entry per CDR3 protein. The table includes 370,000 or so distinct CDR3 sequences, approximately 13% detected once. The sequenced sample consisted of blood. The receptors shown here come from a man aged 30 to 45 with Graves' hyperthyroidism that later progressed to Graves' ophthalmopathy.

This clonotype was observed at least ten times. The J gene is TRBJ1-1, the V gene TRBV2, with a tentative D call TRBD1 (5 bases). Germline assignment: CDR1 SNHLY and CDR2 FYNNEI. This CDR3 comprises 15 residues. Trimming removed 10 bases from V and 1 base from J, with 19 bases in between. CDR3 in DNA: TGTGCCACAAACGGGGCAGGGTCGGCGAACACTGAAGCTTTCTTT. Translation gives CATNGAGSANTEAFF.

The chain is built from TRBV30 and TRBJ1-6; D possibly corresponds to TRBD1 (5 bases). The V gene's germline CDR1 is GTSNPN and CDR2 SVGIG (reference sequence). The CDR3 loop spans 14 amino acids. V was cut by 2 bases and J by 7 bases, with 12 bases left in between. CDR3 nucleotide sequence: TGTGCCTGGAGTCTAGGACACCGGAATTCACCCCTCCACTTT. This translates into CAWSLGHRNSPLHF.

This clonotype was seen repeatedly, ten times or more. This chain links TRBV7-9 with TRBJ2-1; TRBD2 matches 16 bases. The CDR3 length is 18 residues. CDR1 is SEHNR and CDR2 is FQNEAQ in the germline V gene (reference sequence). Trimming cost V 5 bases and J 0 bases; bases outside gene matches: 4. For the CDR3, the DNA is TGTGCCAGCAGCCCGGGACTAGCGGGGGGGAGCTCCTACAATGAGCAGTTCTTC. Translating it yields CASSPGLAGGSSYNEQFF.

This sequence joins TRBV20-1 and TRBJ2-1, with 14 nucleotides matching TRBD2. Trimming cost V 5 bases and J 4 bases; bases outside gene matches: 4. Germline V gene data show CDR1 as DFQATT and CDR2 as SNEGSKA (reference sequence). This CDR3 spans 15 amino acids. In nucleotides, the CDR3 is TGCAGTGCTGCAGGACTAGCGGGGGGTTACAATGAGCAGTTCTTC. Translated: CSAAGLAGGYNEQFF.

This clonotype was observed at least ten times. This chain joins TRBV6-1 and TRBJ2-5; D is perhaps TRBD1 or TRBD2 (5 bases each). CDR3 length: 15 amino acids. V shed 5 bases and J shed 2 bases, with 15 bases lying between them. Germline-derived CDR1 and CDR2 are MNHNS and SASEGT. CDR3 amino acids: CASSSPGTQQETQYF. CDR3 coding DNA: TGTGCCAGCAGTTCCCCCGGGACGCAACAAGAGACCCAGTACTTC.

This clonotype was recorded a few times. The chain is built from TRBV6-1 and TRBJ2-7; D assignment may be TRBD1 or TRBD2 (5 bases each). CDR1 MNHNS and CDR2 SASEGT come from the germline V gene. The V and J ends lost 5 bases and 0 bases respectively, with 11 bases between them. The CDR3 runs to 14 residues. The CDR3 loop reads CASSPPGASYEQYF. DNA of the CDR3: TGTGCCAGCAGTCCTCCCGGGGCCTCCTACGAGCAGTACTTC.

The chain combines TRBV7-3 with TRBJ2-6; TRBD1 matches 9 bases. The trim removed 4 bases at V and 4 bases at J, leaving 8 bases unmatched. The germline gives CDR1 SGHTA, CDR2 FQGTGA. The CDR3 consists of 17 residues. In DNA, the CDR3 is TGTGCCAGCAGCTCGGACAGGGGATATTCCGGGGCCAACGTCCTGACTTTC. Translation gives CASSSDRGYSGANVLTF.

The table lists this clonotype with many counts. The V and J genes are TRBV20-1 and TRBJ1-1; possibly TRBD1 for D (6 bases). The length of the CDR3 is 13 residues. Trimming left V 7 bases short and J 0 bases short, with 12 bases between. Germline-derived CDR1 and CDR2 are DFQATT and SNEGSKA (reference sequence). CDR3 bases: TGCAGTGGGGGGCAGGGGATGAACACTGAAGCTTTCTTT. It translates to CSGGQGMNTEAFF.

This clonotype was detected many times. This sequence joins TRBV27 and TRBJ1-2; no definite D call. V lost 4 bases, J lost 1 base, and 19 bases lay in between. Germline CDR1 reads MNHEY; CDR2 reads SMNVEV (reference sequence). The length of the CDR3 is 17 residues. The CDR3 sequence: CASSSYGQATFNYGYTF. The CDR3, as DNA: TGTGCCAGCAGTTCCTATGGCCAGGCAACTTTTAACTATGGCTACACCTTC.

The CDR3 coding sequence is TGCGCCAGCAGCCAAGAAGGGGGGGGCCAGCCCCAGCATTTT. Encoded protein: CASSQEGGGQPQHF. V usage is TRBV4-1 and J usage is TRBJ1-5, with D possibly being TRBD1 (6 bases). CDR1 is MGHRA and CDR2 is YSYEKL in the germline V gene. The ends were cut back, 0 bases at V and 7 bases at J, with 10 bases in the middle. This CDR3 region has 14 residues.

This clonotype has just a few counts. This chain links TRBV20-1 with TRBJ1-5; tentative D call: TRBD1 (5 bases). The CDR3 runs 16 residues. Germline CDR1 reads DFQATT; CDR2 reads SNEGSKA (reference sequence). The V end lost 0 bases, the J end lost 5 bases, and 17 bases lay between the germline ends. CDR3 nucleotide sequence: TGCAGTGCTAGAGATCTCGGGGCAGAGGGACATCAGCCCCAGCATTTT. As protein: CSARDLGAEGHQPQHF.

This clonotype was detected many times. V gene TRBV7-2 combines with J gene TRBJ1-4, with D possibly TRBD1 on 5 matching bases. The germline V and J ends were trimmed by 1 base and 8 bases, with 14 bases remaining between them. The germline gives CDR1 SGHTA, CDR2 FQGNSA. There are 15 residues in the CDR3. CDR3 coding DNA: TGTGCCAGCAGCTTAGTTGGGGACGGGGGGGAAAAACTGTTTTTT. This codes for CASSLVGDGGEKLFF.

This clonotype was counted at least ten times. This chain's CDR3 is CASSDRTGGYGYTF. CDR3 sequence (DNA): TGTGCCAGCAGTGACAGGACAGGGGGATATGGCTACACCTTC. V is TRBV2 and J is TRBJ1-2, with 10 positions matching TRBD1. Germline values: CDR1 SNHLY, CDR2 FYNNEI. V lost 3 bases, J lost 5 bases, and 3 bases stayed unmatched. This CDR3 is 14 amino acids long.

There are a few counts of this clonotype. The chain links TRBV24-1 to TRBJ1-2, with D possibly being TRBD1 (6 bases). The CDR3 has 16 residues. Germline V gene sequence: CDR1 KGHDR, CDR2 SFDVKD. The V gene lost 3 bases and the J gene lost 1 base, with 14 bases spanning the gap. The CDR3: CATSDPRTEINYGYTF. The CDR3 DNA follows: TGTGCCACCAGTGATCCTCGGACAGAGATTAACTATGGCTACACCTTC.

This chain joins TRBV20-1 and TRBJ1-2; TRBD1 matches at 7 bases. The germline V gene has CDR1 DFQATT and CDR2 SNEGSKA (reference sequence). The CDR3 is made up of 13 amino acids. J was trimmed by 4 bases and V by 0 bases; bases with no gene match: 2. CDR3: CSARDDRAYGYTF. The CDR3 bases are TGCAGTGCTAGAGACGACAGGGCCTATGGCTACACCTTC.

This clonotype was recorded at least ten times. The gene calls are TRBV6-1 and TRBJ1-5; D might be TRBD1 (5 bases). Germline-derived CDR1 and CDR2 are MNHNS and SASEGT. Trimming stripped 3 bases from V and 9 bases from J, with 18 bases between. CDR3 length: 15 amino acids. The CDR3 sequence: CASSEGPRQSSPQHF. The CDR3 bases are TGTGCCAGCAGTGAGGGGCCGAGACAGTCGTCGCCCCAGCATTTT.